The 15 T cell receptor beta chains reported below all come from one sample, sequenced in a study of T cell changes during pregnancy in multiple sclerosis. Produced via immunoSEQ multiplex PCR; TCRdb's table is partial and in-frame only. The data hold about 39,000 clones, with 80% to 95% observed a single time. This sample comprised CD4+ T cells from peripheral blood mononuclear cells, obtained in the third trimester of pregnancy. These receptors came from a female donor in good health, enrolled as a control in a pregnancy study.

The chain links TRBV11-2 to TRBJ2-1; 8 bases line up with TRBD2. Trimming took 3 bases from V and 8 from J; bases not matched to a gene: 6. The CDR3 totals 14 residues. Germline V gene lookup returns CDR1 SGHAT and CDR2 FQNNGV. Here the CDR3 reads CASSFQRGSHEQFF. CDR3 sequence (DNA): TGTGCCAGCAGCTTCCAGCGGGGGTCCCATGAGCAGTTCTTC. Complete variable domain (other parts from reference TRBV11-2 and TRBJ2-1): EAGVAQSPRYKIIEKRQSVAFWCNPISGHATLYWYQQILGQGPKLLIQFQNNGVVDDSQLPKDRFSAERLKGVDSTLKIQPAKLEDSAVYLCASSFQRGSHEQFFGPGTRLTVL.

This chain links TRBV6-1 with TRBJ1-3; possible D gene TRBD1, 6 bases. Germline CDR1 reads MNHNS; CDR2 reads SASEGT. There are 13 residues in the CDR3. Trimming took 8 bases from V and 1 from J, leaving 9 bases between them. CDR3 residues: CASAGQSGNTIYF. DNA for the CDR3: TGTGCCAGCGCCGGACAGTCTGGAAACACCATATATTTT.

The chain carries TRBV5-6 and TRBJ2-7, with 9 bases that match TRBD1. Looked up from germline, CDR1 is SGHDT and CDR2 is YYEEEE. The length of the CDR3 is 14 residues. V shed 4 bases and J 3 bases; nucleotides not matched to a gene: 5. The CDR3 reads CASSPLDRGYEQYF. CDR3 in DNA: TGTGCCAGCAGCCCGTTGGACAGGGGCTACGAGCAGTACTTC.

J is TRBJ1-2 and V is TRBV5-1, with TRBD1 matching 9 bases. J lost 7 bases, V lost 0 bases, and 4 bases had no gene match. The CDR3 extends over 14 amino acids. Germline CDR1 is SGHRS and CDR2 is YFSETQ. The CDR3 nucleotides are TGCGCCAGCAGCTTGGACAGGGGGCTAGGTGGCTACACCTTC. It encodes CASSLDRGLGGYTF.

This clone was seen a handful of times. The chain combines TRBV5-1 with TRBJ1-2, with no clear D. The CDR3 totals 15 residues. V was shortened by 3 bases and J by 0 bases, with 12 bases between the two germline ends. Germline CDR1 and CDR2: SGHRS and YFSETQ. This chain's CDR3 is CASSSYRAANYGYTF. DNA for the CDR3: TGCGCCAGCAGCTCGTACAGAGCCGCTAACTATGGCTACACCTTC.

Here the CDR3 DNA reads TGTGCCAGCAGTACGGGGGCAGGGGGGAATCAGCCCCAGCATTTT. Its translation: CASSTGAGGNQPQHF. The chain recombines TRBV28 with TRBJ1-5; 7 nucleotides agree with TRBD1. The germline CDR1 and CDR2 sequences are MDHEN and SYDVKM. Germline trimming cut 5 bases from V and 4 bases from J; bases unmatched to any gene: 8. This CDR3 region has 15 residues.

The V gene is TRBV19, the J gene TRBJ1-5, with D tentatively TRBD1 (6 bases). CDR1 and CDR2 from the germline V gene are LNHDA and SQIVND (reference sequence). V lost 9 bases to trimming and J lost 3 bases, with 12 bases between them. The CDR3 extends over 13 amino acids. The chain's CDR3 is CASLGGVNQPQHF. DNA for the CDR3: TGTGCCAGCTTAGGGGGGGTCAATCAGCCCCAGCATTTT.

The J gene is TRBJ2-3, the V gene TRBV6-6, with D possibly being TRBD1 (6 bases). The CDR3 extends over 15 amino acids. CDR1 MNHNY and CDR2 SVGAGI come from the germline V gene (reference sequence). V dropped 6 bases and J dropped 0 bases, with 13 bases sitting between them. CDR3 in amino acids: CASSPGQPSTDTQYF. Here the CDR3 DNA reads TGTGCCAGCAGCCCTGGACAGCCTAGCACAGATACGCAGTATTTT.

The chain employs TRBV10-3 and TRBJ2-3; TRBD2 matches 11 bases. In germline, CDR1 is ENHRY, CDR2 SYGVKD. The ends lost 7 bases at V and 0 bases at J; junction bases unmatched: 12. The CDR3 is made up of 18 amino acids. The CDR3 DNA reads TGTGCCATCAAAGAGACTAGCGGGGTGGACCCTAGCACAGATACGCAGTATTTT. Translating it yields CAIKETSGVDPSTDTQYF.

Comments on this clone: A read error may produce the germline difference seen at one junction end. The chain joins TRBV18 to TRBJ2-7; the D gene is possibly TRBD1 (5 bases). The CDR3 runs 14 residues. The germline V gene encodes CDR1 KGHSH and CDR2 LQKENI. CDR3 bases: TGTGCCAGCTCACCCGTCAGGGCCTCCAACGAGCAGTACTTC. Residues: CASSPVRASNEQYF. Full variable domain (rest looked up from reference TRBV18 and TRBJ2-7): NAGVMQNPRHLVRRRGQEARLRCSPMKGHSHVYWYRQLPEEGLKFMVYLQKENIIDESGMPKERFSAEFPKEGPSILRIQQVVRGDSAAYFCASSPVRASNEQYFGPGTRLTVT.

CDR3 coding DNA: TGTGCCAGCAGCGTAGCACTAGCGGACGAGCAGTACTTC. Translation gives CASSVALADEQYF. This chain links TRBV9 with TRBJ2-7, with 8 bases matching TRBD2. The CDR3 covers 13 residues. The V segment lost 0 bases and the J segment 5 bases; nucleotides outside the gene matches: 1. Germline loops: CDR1 SGDLS, CDR2 YYNGEE.

The gene calls are TRBV5-6 and TRBJ1-5; no firm D call. The V end was cut by 4 bases, the J end by 6 bases, with 8 bases between. The CDR3 extends over 12 amino acids. Per the germline V gene, CDR1 is SGHDT and CDR2 is YYEEEE. The chain's CDR3 is CASSLLGQPQHF. The CDR3 DNA is TGTGCCAGCAGCCTCCTCGGTCAGCCCCAGCATTTT.

The rearrangement uses TRBV21-1 and TRBJ2-7; the table calls TRBD1, which could not be checked here. TRBV21-1 corresponds to a pseudogene. CDR3 length: 15 residues. The CDR3 here is CASSSTGGSTYEQYF. The DNA of the CDR3 is TGTGCCAGCAGCAGCACAGGGGGCTCTACCTACGAGCAGTACTTC.

The CDR3 is CATSPRTSGSGTQYF. In DNA, the CDR3 is TGTGCCACCAGCCCCCGGACTAGCGGGAGTGGGACCCAGTACTTC. This rearrangement joins TRBV15 to TRBJ2-5; 13 bases align to TRBD2. After removal of 5 bases from V and 7 bases from J, the junction contained 7 bases not matched to a gene. CDR3 length: 15 amino acids. Germline V gives CDR1 LNHNV, CDR2 YYDKDF (reference sequence).

This clone appeared a few times. This chain connects TRBV19 to TRBJ1-2; D gene uncertain. From germline, CDR1 is LNHDA and CDR2 SQIVND (reference sequence). This CDR3 contains 14 residues. Between the trimmed V and J ends, which lost 1 base and 3 bases, there was a span of 9 bases. The CDR3 loop reads CASSIAMQDYGYTF. The CDR3 nucleotides are TGTGCCAGTAGTATAGCGATGCAGGACTATGGCTACACCTTC. Looking up the rest from reference TRBV19 and TRBJ1-2 gives the full variable domain: DGGITQSPKYLFRKEGQNVTLSCEQNLNHDAMYWYRQDPGQGLRLIYYSQIVNDFQKGDIAEGYSVSREKKESFPLTVTSAQKNPTAFYLCASSIAMQDYGYTFGSGTRLTVV.